This note documents a single T cell receptor beta chain sequence. What antigen it recognizes has not been identified. Per-base quality was not reported, and no clone a single base away is much larger than it. Other DNA variants within this sample encode the same CDR3. This record comes from a study of blood T cell repertoires in COVID-19 (dated by TCRdb to 2020 to 2022). For the wider study: Samples from collaborators originated in the United States, Italy and Spain and spanned both the acute and convalescent phases of COVID-19. Nearly every sample came with metadata listing a de-identified subject ID, COVID-19 status, age in years and sex. A freely available public database, intended as a resource for researchers studying the immune response to SARS-CoV-2, is where the repertoires were released. The material from the prospective study consisted of cDNA or gDNA derived from T cells, B-cell-depleted T cells, or PBMCs. Deeply sampled blood TCRbeta repertoires from subjects exposed to, actively infected with, or recovered from COVID-19 were included in the dataset. Where available, HLA class I and class II types were obtained from metadata supplied by the sample provider rather than from assay-based typing. Samples came from the ongoing ImmuneRACE study (first 160 participants) plus 1,254 subjects from 6 global collaborators.

The collaborating institutions used their own protocols to collect whole blood in K2EDTA tubes. Collaborator samples were shipped for TCRbeta analysis as frozen whole blood, isolated PBMCs, or DNA extracted from either sample type. General study outcomes and caveats: The amount of clinical and demographic metadata varied by source and participant and was provided uncurated.

V drops 1 base and J drops 5 bases, leaving 11 bases in between. The germline V gene provides CDR1 SGHTA and CDR2 FQGNSA. The CDR3, cysteine through phenylalanine, is 14 amino acids long. Of the read, only the CDR3 DNA is kept; its 42 bases are in frame from base 1. The immunoSEQ Assay, a bias-controlled multiplex PCR, was used to amplify TCRbeta CDR3 regions from genomic DNA. The authors processed their data as follows. Within the assay, amplification of reference gene primers was used to estimate how many nucleated cells each sample contained. To quantify the absolute abundance of each unique TCRbeta CDR3 rearrangement, sequence reads were collapsed and filtered. For each sample, productive Simpson clonality was calculated by taking the square root of Simpson's diversity index across productive rearrangements. Imported from immuneACCESS, the table was reduced by TCRdb to in-frame sequences with V and J called. These copies leave out some clones; in studies compared against another copy, an unresolved V gene accounts for under half, and the cause of the remainder is not known. V, J and clone size are taken as reported in that table, and D and trimming were inferred from the DNA itself. The sample table lists approximately 65,000 clones, approximately 83% of them with a count of one. 1.2% of the sample rests with the top ten.

The receptor's source is a man aged 40-55 years with acute or convalescent COVID-19. The sequence links TRBV7-2 to TRBJ2-5; TRBD2 is possibly the D segment (6 matching bases). Sequenced input: peripheral blood. At the DNA level, the sequence is TGTGCCAGCAGCTTAGAGCAAGGGAGGGAGACCCAGTACTTC. It encodes CASSLEQGRETQYF.